This T cell receptor beta chain was identified during a study of cytomegalovirus exposure and HLA in healthy donors. The study ran its PCR with 60 Vbeta and 13 Jbeta primers. Repertoires were generated with immunoSEQ multiplex PCR, while TCRdb's copy carries only in-frame clones and drops some. The table lists approximately 150,000 clones, approximately 82% of them singletons. Sequenced material: PBMCs. This receptor was obtained from a woman aged 35 to 49 in good health and CMV-seronegative.

CDR3 DNA sequence: TGTGCCAGCAGCTTATTGTTGGGGAGGGTGACTGAAGCTTTCTTT. Translated, it gives CASSLLLGRVTEAFF. This chain connects TRBV7-9 to TRBJ1-1; no clear D. The length of the CDR3 is 15 residues. The V gene lost 2 bases and the J gene lost 5 bases, with 15 bases spanning the gap. The V gene's germline CDR1 is SEHNR and CDR2 FQNEAQ (reference sequence).